These T cell receptor beta chains were read from a single sample in a study of B cell selection in AIRE deficiency. The method was immunoSEQ multiplex PCR; TCRdb's version includes in-frame clones alone and lacks a portion of them. The repertoire has about 24,000 clones, approximately 97% of them found once; the top ten carry around 0.19%. The specimen was conventional CD4+ T cells sorted from PBMCs. Every receptor here comes from a human donor with AIRE deficiency. Both conserved end residues are part of each CDR3. Each record gives: J gene, D gene, V gene, CDR3 protein. The D gene is left open where the match is weak.

TRBJ2-3 | TRBD1 | TRBV4-1 | CASSQGPQGNTDTQYF
TRBJ2-7 | TRBD2 | TRBV7-2 | CASSLGGGPASGRAYEQYF
TRBJ2-2 | TRBD1 | TRBV28 | CASSPQTGAITGELFF
TRBJ2-1 | . | TRBV4-3 | CASSQVGTGPYNEQFF
TRBJ1-4 | . | TRBV4-3 | CASSQGDTNEKLFF
TRBJ1-5 | . | TRBV6-5 | CASSRRDPFSAQHF
TRBJ1-1 | . | TRBV11-2 | CASKVGFGGTEAFF
TRBJ2-1 | . | TRBV10-3 | CAISARGVDNEQFF
TRBJ2-7 | . | TRBV10-3 | CAITPGPVYEQYF
TRBJ2-3 | . | TRBV4-1 | CASSQDPGTGGWDTQYF
TRBJ2-7 | TRBD2 | TRBV7-9 | CASSLDDSGRALVYEQYF
TRBJ2-2 | TRBD2 | TRBV27 | CASSLLAGANTGELFF
TRBJ2-1 | . | TRBV11-2 | CASSLRAGGYNNEQFF
TRBJ2-7 | . | TRBV5-1 | CASRPGTTNSYEQYF
TRBJ1-1 | . | TRBV7-9 | CATSEAFF
TRBJ1-5 | TRBD1 | TRBV28 | CASRTGGLSNQPQHF
TRBJ1-2 | TRBD1 | TRBV2 | CASSKGTGRGSGGGYTF
TRBJ2-6 | . | TRBV4-3 | CASSQDRESGANVLTF
TRBJ2-7 | . | TRBV2 | CASSGPGAKTSYEQYF
TRBJ1-2 | TRBD1 | TRBV28 | CASSPLDRVRGGYTF
TRBJ1-5 | . | TRBV27 | CASRKRDGGYSNQPQHF
TRBJ1-2 | . | TRBV27 | CASSLQGYYGYTF
TRBJ1-5 | . | TRBV14 | CALERVGSNQPQHF
TRBJ1-2 | TRBD1 | TRBV6-5 | CASSINRGSVGYTF
TRBJ1-2 | . | TRBV29-1 | CSVRGQAHSYTF
TRBJ1-2 | TRBD1 | TRBV7-2 | CASSVGQVNYGYTF
TRBJ2-4 | . | TRBV20-1 | CSAGRFQYF
TRBJ1-2 | TRBD1 | TRBV5-6 | CASSISDGTAYGYTF
TRBJ2-7 | TRBD1 | TRBV30 | CAFSGTGGYEQYF
TRBJ2-7 | . | TRBV11-2 | CASSLDTGSPYEQYF
TRBJ1-1 | TRBD1 | TRBV18 | CASSLGQGRRTEAFF
TRBJ2-7 | TRBD2 | TRBV11-1 | CASSQLAGTGEQYF
TRBJ1-1 | . | TRBV5-1 | CASSLEAGYHTEAFF
TRBJ1-3 | TRBD1 | TRBV5-8 | CASSLGRQGSTTIYF
TRBJ1-3 | . | TRBV19 | CASSIPPSGNTIYF
TRBJ1-3 | . | TRBV11-3 | CASSLGIGNTIYF
TRBJ2-1 | TRBD1 | TRBV7-3 | CASSLTGGIEFF
TRBJ2-3 | . | TRBV11-3 | CASSLSGFDTQYF
TRBJ1-1 | TRBD1 | TRBV18 | CASSPLTGLDTEAFF
TRBJ1-1 | . | TRBV19 | CASSSSGWNTEAFF
TRBJ2-3 | TRBD2 | TRBV7-6 | CASSLAQVSGKGDTQYF
TRBJ1-6 | . | TRBV27 | CASSSGWRGNSPLHF
TRBJ2-3 | . | TRBV6-5 | CASSYSPDTQYF
TRBJ1-4 | TRBD1 | TRBV5-1 | CASSLEGQLAKLFF
TRBJ1-1 | . | TRBV6-1 | CASRPGTNTEAFF
TRBJ2-7 | . | TRBV6-5 | CASRRSYEQYF
TRBJ1-1 | TRBD1 | TRBV28 | CASSSTGGSTEAFF
TRBJ2-3 | . | TRBV5-8 | CASSLFIGAADTQYF
TRBJ2-7 | TRBD2 | TRBV7-2 | CASSSYGTSRTYEQYF
TRBJ2-5 | . | TRBV29-1 | CSAGAGSSWETQYF
TRBJ2-3 | . | TRBV7-2 | CASSFQRRTDTQYF
TRBJ2-7 | . | TRBV28 | CASSDSSRPGVEQYF
TRBJ2-2 | TRBD2 | TRBV10-3 | CAISSSGASFGTGELFF
TRBJ2-7 | . | TRBV10-3 | CAISGGPGEQYF
. | TRBD2 | TRBV19 | CASSPLGTRSYEQYF
TRBJ1-2 | TRBD1 | TRBV19 | CASRSPGQGWGYTF
TRBJ1-5 | . | TRBV5-1 | CASSLAGDSNQPQHF
TRBJ2-1 | . | TRBV27 | CASSGLFEPDRGGTSHEQFF